The sequence of this T cell receptor beta chain was determined in a study of blood T cell repertoires in COVID-19. Study-wide context: Whether acute or convalescent, the COVID-19 samples came from the United States, Italy and Spain. The analysed material was cDNA or gDNA that came from T cells, B-cell-depleted T cells, or PBMCs.

The germline V and J ends were trimmed by 4 bases and 5 bases, with 17 bases remaining between them. CDR1 is SNHLY, CDR2 FYNNEI, per germline. This CDR3 contains 15 residues. Authors' methods: Amplifying reference gene primers gave estimates of nucleated cell counts. The repertoire was sequenced with immunoSEQ multiplex PCR; TCRdb's copy has only in-frame clones and lacks some. The V and J calls and clone size were taken over from that table, and D and trimming were inferred from the DNA. The table shows roughly 350,000 clones, with about 85% occurring only once. The sequenced sample was peripheral blood. The chain combines TRBV2 with TRBJ1-1; weak D call: TRBD1 (5 bases). The receptor was isolated from a woman aged 18 to 35 with acute or convalescent COVID-19. CDR3 nucleotides: TGTGCCAGCAGTGGGGCAGGGCGTAGGTGGACTGAAGCTTTCTTT. Amino acid sequence: CASSGAGRRWTEAFF.